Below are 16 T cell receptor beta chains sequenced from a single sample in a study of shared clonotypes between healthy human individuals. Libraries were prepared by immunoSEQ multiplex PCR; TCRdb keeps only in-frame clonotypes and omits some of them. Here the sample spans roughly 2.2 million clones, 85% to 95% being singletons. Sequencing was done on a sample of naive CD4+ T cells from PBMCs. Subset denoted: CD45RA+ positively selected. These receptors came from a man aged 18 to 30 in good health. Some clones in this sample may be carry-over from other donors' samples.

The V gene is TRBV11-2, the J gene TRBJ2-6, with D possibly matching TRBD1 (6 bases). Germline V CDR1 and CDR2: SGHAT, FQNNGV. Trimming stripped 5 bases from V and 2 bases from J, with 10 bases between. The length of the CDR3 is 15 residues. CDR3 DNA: TGTGCCAGCAGCCCTTGGGGGCCTGGGGCCAACGTCCTGACTTTC. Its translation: CASSPWGPGANVLTF. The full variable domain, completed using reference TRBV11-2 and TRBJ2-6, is EAGVAQSPRYKIIEKRQSVAFWCNPISGHATLYWYQQILGQGPKLLIQFQNNGVVDDSQLPKDRFSAERLKGVDSTLKIQPAKLEDSAVYLCASSPWGPGANVLTFGAGSRLTVL.

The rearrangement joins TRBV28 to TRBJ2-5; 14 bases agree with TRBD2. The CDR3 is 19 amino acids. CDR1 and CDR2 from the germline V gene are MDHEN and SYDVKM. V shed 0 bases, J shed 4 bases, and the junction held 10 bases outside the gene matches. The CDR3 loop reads CASSLWPGTSGSPGETQYF. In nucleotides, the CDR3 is TGTGCCAGCAGTTTATGGCCCGGGACTAGCGGGAGTCCGGGAGAGACCCAGTACTTC.

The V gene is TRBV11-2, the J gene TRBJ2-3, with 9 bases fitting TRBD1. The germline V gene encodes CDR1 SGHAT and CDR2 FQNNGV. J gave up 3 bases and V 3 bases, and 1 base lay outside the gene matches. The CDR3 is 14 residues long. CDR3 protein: CASSLGQGTDTQYF. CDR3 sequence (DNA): TGTGCCAGCAGCTTGGGACAGGGAACAGATACGCAGTATTTT. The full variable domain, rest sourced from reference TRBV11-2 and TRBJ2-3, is EAGVAQSPRYKIIEKRQSVAFWCNPISGHATLYWYQQILGQGPKLLIQFQNNGVVDDSQLPKDRFSAERLKGVDSTLKIQPAKLEDSAVYLCASSLGQGTDTQYFGPGTRLTVL.

CDR3 coding DNA: TGTGCCACCAGCGCAGACAGGGGTGGATCCTACGAGCAGTACTTC. The encoded protein is CATSADRGGSYEQYF. This chain uses TRBV15 with TRBJ2-7; 8 nucleotides agree with TRBD1. The CDR3 totals 15 residues. Trimming cost V 5 bases and J 1 base; bases outside gene matches: 7. Per the germline V gene, CDR1 is LNHNV and CDR2 is YYDKDF (reference sequence).

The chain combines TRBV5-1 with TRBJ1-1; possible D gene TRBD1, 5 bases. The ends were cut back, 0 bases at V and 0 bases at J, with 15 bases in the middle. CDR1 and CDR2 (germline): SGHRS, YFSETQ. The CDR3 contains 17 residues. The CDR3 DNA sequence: TGCGCCAGCAGCTTGGGAGTTGGGGGTAGTATGAACACTGAAGCTTTCTTT. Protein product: CASSLGVGGSMNTEAFF.

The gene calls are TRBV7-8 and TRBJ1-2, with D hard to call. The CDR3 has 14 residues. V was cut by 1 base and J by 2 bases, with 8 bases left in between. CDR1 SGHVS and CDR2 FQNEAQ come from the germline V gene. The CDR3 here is CASSLVGKNYGYTF. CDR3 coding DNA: TGTGCCAGCAGCTTAGTCGGGAAGAACTATGGCTACACCTTC.

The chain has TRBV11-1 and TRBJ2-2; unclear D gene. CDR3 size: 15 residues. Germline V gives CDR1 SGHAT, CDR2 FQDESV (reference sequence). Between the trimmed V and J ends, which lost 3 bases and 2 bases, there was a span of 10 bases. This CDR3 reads CASSFPAVNTGELFF. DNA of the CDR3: TGTGCCAGCAGCTTTCCGGCGGTAAACACCGGGGAGCTGTTTTTT. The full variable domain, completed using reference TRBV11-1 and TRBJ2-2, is EAEVAQSPRYKITEKSQAVAFWCDPISGHATLYWYRQILGQGPELLVQFQDESVVDDSQLPKDRFSAERLKGVDSTLKIQPAELGDSAMYLCASSFPAVNTGELFFGEGSRLTVL.

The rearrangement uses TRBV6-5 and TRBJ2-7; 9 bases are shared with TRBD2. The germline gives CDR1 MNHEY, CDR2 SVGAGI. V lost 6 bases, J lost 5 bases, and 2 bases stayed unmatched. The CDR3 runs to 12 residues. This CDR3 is CASRRTSDEQYF. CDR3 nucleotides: TGTGCCAGCAGAAGGACTAGCGACGAGCAGTACTTC.

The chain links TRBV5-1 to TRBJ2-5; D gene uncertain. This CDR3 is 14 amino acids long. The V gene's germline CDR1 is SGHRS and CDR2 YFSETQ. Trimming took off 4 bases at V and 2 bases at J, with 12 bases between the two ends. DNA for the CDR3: TGCGCCAGCAGCGTAGCTTATAATCAAGAGACCCAGTACTTC. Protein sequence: CASSVAYNQETQYF.

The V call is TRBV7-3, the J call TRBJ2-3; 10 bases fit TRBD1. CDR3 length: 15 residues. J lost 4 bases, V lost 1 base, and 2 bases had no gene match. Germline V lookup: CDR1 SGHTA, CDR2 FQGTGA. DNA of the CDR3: TGTGCCAGCAGCTTAATTGGGACAGGGGCAGATACGCAGTATTTT. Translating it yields CASSLIGTGADTQYF.

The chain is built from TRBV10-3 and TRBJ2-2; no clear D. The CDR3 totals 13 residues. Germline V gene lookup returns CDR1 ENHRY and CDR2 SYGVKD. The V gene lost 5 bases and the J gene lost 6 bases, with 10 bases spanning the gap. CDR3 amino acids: CAISTTPPGELFF. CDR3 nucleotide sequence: TGTGCCATCAGTACCACGCCGCCCGGGGAGCTGTTTTTT.

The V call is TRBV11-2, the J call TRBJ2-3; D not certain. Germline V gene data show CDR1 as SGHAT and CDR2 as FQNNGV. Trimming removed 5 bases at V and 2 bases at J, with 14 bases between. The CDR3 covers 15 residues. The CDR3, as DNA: TGTGCCAGCAGCCCTGGGCTTGGGGTCACAGATACGCAGTATTTT. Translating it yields CASSPGLGVTDTQYF.

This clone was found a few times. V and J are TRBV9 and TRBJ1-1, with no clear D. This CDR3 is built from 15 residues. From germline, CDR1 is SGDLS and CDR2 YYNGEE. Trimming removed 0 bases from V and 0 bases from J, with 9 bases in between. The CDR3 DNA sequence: TGTGCCAGCAGCGTAGCGGGGTACATGAACACTGAAGCTTTCTTT. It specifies CASSVAGYMNTEAFF.

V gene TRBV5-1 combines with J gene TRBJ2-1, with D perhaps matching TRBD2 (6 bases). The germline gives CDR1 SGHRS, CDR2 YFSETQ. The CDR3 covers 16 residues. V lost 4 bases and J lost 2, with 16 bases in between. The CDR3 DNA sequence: TGCGCCAGCAGCCCCGTTGGGACTCTGGCCTACAATGAGCAGTTCTTC. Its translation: CASSPVGTLAYNEQFF.

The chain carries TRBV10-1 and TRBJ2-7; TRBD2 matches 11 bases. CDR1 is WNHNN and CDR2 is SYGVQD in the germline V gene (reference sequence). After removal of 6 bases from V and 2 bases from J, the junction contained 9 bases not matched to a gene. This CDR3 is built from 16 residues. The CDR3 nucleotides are TGCGCCAGCAGGGATAGGACTAGCGGGTACCCCTACGAGCAGTACTTC. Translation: CASRDRTSGYPYEQYF.

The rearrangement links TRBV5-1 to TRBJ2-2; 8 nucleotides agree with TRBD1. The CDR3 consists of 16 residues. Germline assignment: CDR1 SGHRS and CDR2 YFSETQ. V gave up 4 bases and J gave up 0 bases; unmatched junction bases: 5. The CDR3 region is CASSNRQGTNTGELFF. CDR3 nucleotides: TGCGCCAGCAGCAATCGACAGGGGACGAACACCGGGGAGCTGTTTTTT.